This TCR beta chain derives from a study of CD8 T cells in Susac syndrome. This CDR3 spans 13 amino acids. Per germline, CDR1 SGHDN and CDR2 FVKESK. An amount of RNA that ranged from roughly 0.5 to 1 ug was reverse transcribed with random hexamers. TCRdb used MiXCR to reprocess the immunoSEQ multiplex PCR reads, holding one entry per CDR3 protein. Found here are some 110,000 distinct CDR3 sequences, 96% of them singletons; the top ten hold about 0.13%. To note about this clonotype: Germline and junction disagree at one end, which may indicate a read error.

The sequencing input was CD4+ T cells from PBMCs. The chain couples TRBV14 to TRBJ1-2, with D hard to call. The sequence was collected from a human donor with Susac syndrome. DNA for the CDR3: TGTGCCAGCAGCCAAGATAGAACCTATGGCCACACCTTC. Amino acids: CASSQDRTYGHTF.